Below, 27 T cell receptor beta chains from the same sample are listed, as sequenced in a study of blood T cell repertoires in COVID-19. The protocol was immunoSEQ multiplex PCR, while the TCRdb copy is restricted to in-frame clones and leaves out a portion. The sample contains fewer than 250,000 clones, approximately 90% of which appear only once. Source material: peripheral blood. The receptors were sampled from a man between 45 and 60 years old with acute or convalescent COVID-19.

The rearrangement uses TRBV11-2 and TRBJ1-1, with a tentative D call TRBD1 (6 bases). This CDR3 is 12 amino acids long. Germline V lookup: CDR1 SGHAT, CDR2 FQNNGV. V shed 5 bases and J shed 8 bases, with 12 bases lying between them. In DNA form, the CDR3 reads TGTGCCAGCAGCCAACAGGGCTCGGAAGCTTTCTTT. This encodes CASSQQGSEAFF.

The chain recombines TRBV7-9 with TRBJ1-3; unclear D gene. Trimming removed 0 bases at V and 9 bases at J, with 9 bases between. CDR1 is SEHNR, CDR2 FQNEAQ, per germline (reference sequence). The CDR3 covers 13 residues. In DNA form, the CDR3 reads TGTGCCAGCAGCTTAGCCGGGGAAACCACCATATATTTT. This sequence encodes CASSLAGETTIYF.

The chain links TRBV2 to TRBJ1-2; no clear D gene. V was cut by 2 bases and J by 6 bases, with 13 bases left in between. The CDR3 runs 14 residues. The germline gives CDR1 SNHLY, CDR2 FYNNEI. CDR3 protein: CASSERSLLNGYTF. Here the CDR3 DNA reads TGTGCCAGCAGTGAACGGAGCCTCCTGAATGGCTACACCTTC.

J is TRBJ1-6 and V is TRBV19; 10 nucleotides agree with TRBD1. The CDR3 sequence is 17 residues long. Germline V lookup: CDR1 LNHDA, CDR2 SQIVND (reference sequence). J lost 8 bases, V lost 5 bases, and 12 bases had no gene match. The CDR3 coding sequence is TGTGCCAGTAGTCCTCCCCGGACAGGGGGATATGATTCACCCCTCCACTTT. Amino acids: CASSPPRTGGYDSPLHF.

The chain joins TRBV5-1 to TRBJ2-1; the D gene is possibly TRBD1 (6 bases). The CDR3 loop spans 15 amino acids. CDR1 is SGHRS, CDR2 YFSETQ, per germline. Trimming pared 0 bases from V and 2 bases from J, leaving 9 bases between. CDR3 bases: TGCGCCAGCAGCTTGGTTAGGACAGCCTACAATGAGCAGTTCTTC. Translated, it gives CASSLVRTAYNEQFF.

This chain joins TRBV5-1 and TRBJ1-5; 7 positions agree with TRBD1. Germline-derived CDR1 and CDR2 are SGHRS and YFSETQ. The CDR3 is made up of 14 amino acids. After removal of 3 bases from V and 6 bases from J, the junction contained 6 bases not matched to a gene. Here the CDR3 reads CASSSGTVGQPQHF. In nucleotides, the CDR3 is TGCGCCAGCAGCTCGGGGACAGTCGGTCAGCCCCAGCATTTT.

J is TRBJ1-6 and V is TRBV2; TRBD1 matches at 8 bases. The germline gives CDR1 SNHLY, CDR2 FYNNEI. This CDR3 comprises 14 residues. With 5 bases clipped from V and 7 bases from J, the junction kept 4 bases outside the gene matches. CDR3 DNA: TGTGCCAGCAGTTTTGGACAGGGAAATTCACCCCTCCACTTT. Residues: CASSFGQGNSPLHF. Using reference TRBV2 and TRBJ1-6 for the parts outside the CDR3, the full variable domain is EPEVTQTPSHQVTQMGQEVILRCVPISNHLYFYWYRQILGQKVEFLVSFYNNEISEKSEIFDDQFSVERPDGSNFTLKIRSTKLEDSAMYFCASSFGQGNSPLHFGNGTRLTVT.

This clone came up once. The chain recombines TRBV6-5 with TRBJ2-5; D is possibly TRBD1 (5 bases). The germline CDR1 and CDR2 sequences are MNHEY and SVGAGI. The CDR3 length is 14 residues. V dropped 6 bases and J dropped 6 bases, with 17 bases sitting between them. The CDR3 spells CASSLTLTVKTQYF. CDR3 sequence (DNA): TGTGCCAGCAGCCTTACACTGACAGTGAAGACCCAGTACTTC.

The J gene is TRBJ2-5, the V gene TRBV12-3 or TRBV12-4, with 7 bases aligning to TRBD2. Unmatched junction bases numbered 6, after V lost 9 bases and J lost 5 bases. CDR3 length: 12 residues. The CDR3, as DNA: TGTGCCAGTCGGGGCGGGAGTGAGACCCAGTACTTC. It specifies CASRGGSETQYF.

This rearrangement joins TRBV7-8 to TRBJ2-3, with 7 bases aligning to TRBD2. The CDR3 consists of 18 residues. The V segment lost 7 bases and the J segment 5 bases; nucleotides outside the gene matches: 21. Germline lookup yields CDR1 SGHVS and CDR2 FQNEAQ. The CDR3 DNA reads as TGTGCCAGCATCCACCGGGCGGTAGCGGGCCCCCGAGGAGATACGCAGTATTTT. Amino acids: CASIHRAVAGPRGDTQYF. The full variable domain, its missing parts supplied by reference TRBV7-8 and TRBJ2-3, is GAGVSQSPRYKVAKRGQDVALRCDPISGHVSLFWYQQALGQGPEFLTYFQNEAQLDKSGLPSDRFFAERPEGSVSTLKIQRTQQEDSAVYLCASIHRAVAGPRGDTQYFGPGTRLTVL.

J is TRBJ2-5 and V is TRBV10-3; 8 nucleotides line up with TRBD1. The V segment lost 10 bases and the J segment 4 bases; nucleotides outside the gene matches: 5. This CDR3 has 12 amino acids. The germline gives CDR1 ENHRY, CDR2 SYGVKD. CDR3 in DNA: TGTGCCAATGGACAGGGCGGAGAGACCCAGTACTTC. Translation: CANGQGGETQYF.

The CDR3 reads CAWSREAGGRDTQYF. CDR3 DNA: TGTGCCTGGAGTCGGGAAGCGGGGGGGCGAGATACGCAGTATTTT. V and J are TRBV30 and TRBJ2-3; the match to TRBD2 covers 10 bases. Germline V CDR1 and CDR2: GTSNPN, SVGIG (reference sequence). J gave up 5 bases and V 2 bases, and 7 bases lay outside the gene matches. This CDR3 spans 15 amino acids.

The V call is TRBV19, the J call TRBJ1-2; D is ambiguous. Per germline, CDR1 LNHDA and CDR2 SQIVND (reference sequence). CDR3 size: 15 residues. V was clipped by 5 bases and J by 0 bases, with 13 bases between them. The CDR3 DNA sequence: TGTGCCAGTAGTGTTCGGGGAGAATCTAACTATGGCTACACCTTC. Translating it yields CASSVRGESNYGYTF.

This chain connects TRBV7-2 to TRBJ1-2; tentatively, D is TRBD1 (5 bases). This CDR3 spans 17 amino acids. The V end lost 4 bases, the J end lost 5 bases, and 23 bases lay between the germline ends. The germline CDR1 and CDR2 sequences are SGHTA and FQGNSA. The CDR3 DNA reads as TGTGCCAGCAGCTCACACTCCGGGACTATCTCGGGTTATGGCTACACCTTC. It specifies CASSSHSGTISGYGYTF.

This chain links TRBV11-2 with TRBJ2-1; 8 bases fit TRBD2. CDR1 and CDR2 from the germline V gene are SGHAT and FQNNGV. The CDR3 extends over 15 amino acids. Trimming removed 5 bases from V and 9 bases from J; junction bases left unmatched: 12. The CDR3: CASSPERGLRSEQFF. Written as DNA, the CDR3 is TGTGCCAGCAGCCCCGAGCGGGGGCTACGTAGTGAGCAGTTCTTC.

This clone was detected only once. The chain uses TRBV24-1 and TRBJ2-3, with TRBD1 matching over 8 bases. The CDR3 length is 15 residues. Germline V gives CDR1 KGHDR, CDR2 SFDVKD. V lost 1 base and J lost 4; bases outside the gene matches: 3. The CDR3 DNA reads TGTGCCACCAGTGATTTAGCAGGGGGCCCAGATACGCAGTATTTT. It is translated as CATSDLAGGPDTQYF.

The genes are TRBV6-5 and TRBJ1-5; D may be TRBD1 (6 bases). Germline CDR1 is MNHEY and CDR2 is SVGAGI. This CDR3 contains 14 residues. Trimming pared 8 bases from V and 8 bases from J, leaving 19 bases between. The CDR3 protein is CASSGAGLAEPQHF. The CDR3 DNA is TGTGCCAGCTCAGGGGCAGGCCTAGCAGAGCCCCAGCATTTT.

The chain is built from TRBV5-1 and TRBJ1-5, with D perhaps matching TRBD1 (6 bases). Germline CDR1 reads SGHRS; CDR2 reads YFSETQ. V was clipped by 2 bases and J by 5 bases, with 11 bases between them. The CDR3 extends over 14 amino acids. CDR3 DNA: TGCGCCAGCAGCTTTACTACAGGGTATCAGCCCCAGCATTTT. This translates into CASSFTTGYQPQHF.

The J gene is TRBJ1-1, the V gene TRBV5-6; D is unresolved. This CDR3 has 15 amino acids. V shed 0 bases and J shed 3 bases, with 12 bases lying between them. Germline loops: CDR1 SGHDT, CDR2 YYEEEE. The CDR3 spells CASSLAGAAHTEAFF. CDR3 bases: TGTGCCAGCAGCTTGGCGGGAGCAGCTCACACTGAAGCTTTCTTT.

This chain connects TRBV4-1 to TRBJ1-2; D ambiguous. The length of the CDR3 is 14 residues. Germline V lookup: CDR1 MGHRA, CDR2 YSYEKL. V lost 3 bases and J 3 bases, leaving 11 bases between the germline ends. The CDR3 loop is CASSQAAADYGYTF. The CDR3 DNA reads TGCGCCAGCAGCCAGGCTGCTGCAGACTATGGCTACACCTTC.

The chain is built from TRBV5-5 and TRBJ2-2, with D possibly TRBD1 on 6 matching bases. The V and J ends lost 4 bases and 0 bases respectively, with 13 bases between them. CDR1 is SGHKS and CDR2 is YYEKEE in the germline V gene (reference sequence). The length of the CDR3 is 16 residues. The CDR3 sequence is CASSPRQETNTGELFF. CDR3 sequence (DNA): TGTGCCAGCAGCCCCCGACAGGAGACGAACACCGGGGAGCTGTTTTTT.

The chain employs TRBV18 and TRBJ1-5, with TRBD1 as a possible D gene (5 bases). This CDR3 contains 13 residues. The germline gives CDR1 KGHSH, CDR2 LQKENI. V was cut by 4 bases and J by 7 bases, with 11 bases left in between. This CDR3 reads CASSLGQDQPQHF. The CDR3 DNA is TGTGCCAGCTCACTTGGACAAGACCAGCCCCAGCATTTT.

The V call is TRBV12-3 or TRBV12-4, the J call TRBJ1-5; TRBD1 might be the D (5 bases). The CDR3 totals 13 residues. V gave up 5 bases and J gave up 5 bases, with 10 bases separating them. The CDR3 spells CASSGGEYQPQHF. Here the CDR3 DNA reads TGTGCCAGCAGTGGGGGGGAGTATCAGCCCCAGCATTTT.

The chain carries TRBV27 and TRBJ1-2; 7 nucleotides agree with TRBD1. Trimming at V came to 3 bases and at J to 2 bases, leaving 0 bases not matched to a gene. The length of the CDR3 is 13 residues. CDR1 MNHEY and CDR2 SMNVEV come from the germline V gene (reference sequence). CDR3 in DNA: TGTGCCAGCAGTTTGACAGGGAACTATGGCTACACCTTC. Translated, it gives CASSLTGNYGYTF.

V and J are TRBV11-3 and TRBJ2-1; D not certain. CDR1 and CDR2 (germline): SGHNT, YENEEA. V dropped 5 bases and J dropped 8 bases, with 10 bases sitting between them. This CDR3 has 12 amino acids. CDR3 nucleotides: TGTGCCAGCAGCCTCTCGAGCGATGAGCAGTTCTTC. Its translation: CASSLSSDEQFF. The whole variable domain, remainder taken from reference TRBV11-3 and TRBJ2-1, is EAGVVQSPRYKIIEKKQPVAFWCNPISGHNTLYWYLQNLGQGPELLIRYENEEAVDDSQLPKDRFSAERLKGVDSTLKIQPAELGDSAVYLCASSLSSDEQFFGPGTRLTVL.

The chain employs TRBV27 and TRBJ1-5; D gene ambiguous. V lost 5 bases and J 2 bases, leaving 16 bases between the germline ends. The CDR3 runs to 16 residues. Germline CDR1 is MNHEY and CDR2 is SMNVEV (reference sequence). CDR3 residues: CASSPGLTRGNQPQHF. The CDR3 DNA sequence: TGTGCCAGCAGTCCAGGACTCACAAGGGGCAATCAGCCCCAGCATTTT.

Written as DNA, the CDR3 is TGTGCCAGCAGTTACACAGGGTCTGGAAACACCATATATTTT. It codes for CASSYTGSGNTIYF. J is TRBJ1-3 and V is TRBV6-5, with D tentatively TRBD1 (6 bases). The CDR3 spans 14 residues. V lost 2 bases, J lost 1 base, and 6 bases lay in between. CDR1 and CDR2 (germline): MNHEY, SVGAGI.